This T cell receptor (beta chain) was sequenced for a study of cytomegalovirus exposure and HLA in healthy donors. Study background: Researchers previously reported finding about 110 million unique TCR beta sequences from roughly 180 million T cells.

The PCR ran on 60 Vbeta and 13 Jbeta primers. Repertoires were generated with immunoSEQ multiplex PCR, while TCRdb's copy carries only in-frame clones and drops some. Of about 190,000 clones listed, 60% to 85% are singletons. For this clone: Its antigen is not known.

Study outcomes and limitations: Reportedly, HLA-A and HLA-B alleles of most subjects were accurately predicted from TCR beta. Three chains linked to CMV were shown in vitro to be specific for CMV antigens. Most TCRs appeared rarely, but some public TCRs recurred in many donors.

Per the germline V gene, CDR1 is SGHAT and CDR2 is FQNNGV. Trimming took off 0 bases at V and 6 bases at J, with 12 bases between the two ends. The CDR3 spans 14 residues. This TCR was sampled from a woman under 30 in good health and CMV-seronegative. This chain links TRBV11-2 with TRBJ2-7; no definite D call. The specimen sequenced was PBMCs. The CDR3 DNA is TGTGCCAGCAGCTTAGATTCCCCCTCGCGCGAGCAGTACTTC. Its translation is CASSLDSPSREQYF.